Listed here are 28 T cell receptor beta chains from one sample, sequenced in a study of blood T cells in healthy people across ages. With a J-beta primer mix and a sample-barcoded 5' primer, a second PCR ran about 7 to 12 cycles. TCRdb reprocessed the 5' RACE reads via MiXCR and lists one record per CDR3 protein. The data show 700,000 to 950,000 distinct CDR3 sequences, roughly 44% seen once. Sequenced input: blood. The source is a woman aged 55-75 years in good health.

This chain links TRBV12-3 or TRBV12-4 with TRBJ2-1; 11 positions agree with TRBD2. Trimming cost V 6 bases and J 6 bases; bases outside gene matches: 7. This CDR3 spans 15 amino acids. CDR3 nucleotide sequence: TGTGCCAGCAGGACGGGACTAGCGGAAAGCAATGAGCAGTTCTTC. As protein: CASRTGLAESNEQFF.

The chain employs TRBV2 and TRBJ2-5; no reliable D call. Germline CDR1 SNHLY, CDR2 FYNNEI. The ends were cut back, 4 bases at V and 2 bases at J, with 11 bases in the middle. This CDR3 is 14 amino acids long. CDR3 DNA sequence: TGTGCCAGCAGTGTCATGGCGCCTCAAGAGACCCAGTACTTC. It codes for CASSVMAPQETQYF.

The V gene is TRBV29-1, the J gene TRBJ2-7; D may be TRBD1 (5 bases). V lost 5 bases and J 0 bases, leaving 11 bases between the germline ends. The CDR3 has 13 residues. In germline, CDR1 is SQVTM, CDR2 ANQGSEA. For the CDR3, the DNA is TGCAGCGTTCAGGGCGCCCACTCCTACGAGCAGTACTTC. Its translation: CSVQGAHSYEQYF.

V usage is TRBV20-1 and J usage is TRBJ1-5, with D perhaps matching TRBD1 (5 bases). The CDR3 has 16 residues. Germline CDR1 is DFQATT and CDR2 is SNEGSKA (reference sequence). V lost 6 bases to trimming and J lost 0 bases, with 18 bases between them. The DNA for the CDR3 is TGCAGTGCCCAAGATCTGGGGGGTCATAGCAATCAGCCCCAGCATTTT. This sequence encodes CSAQDLGGHSNQPQHF.

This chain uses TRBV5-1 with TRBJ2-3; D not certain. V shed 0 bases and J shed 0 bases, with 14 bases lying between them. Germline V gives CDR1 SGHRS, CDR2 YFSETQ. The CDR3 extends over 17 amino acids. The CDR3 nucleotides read TGCGCCAGCAGCTTGGCCGTAACCACCTCTAGCACAGATACGCAGTATTTT. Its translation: CASSLAVTTSSTDTQYF.

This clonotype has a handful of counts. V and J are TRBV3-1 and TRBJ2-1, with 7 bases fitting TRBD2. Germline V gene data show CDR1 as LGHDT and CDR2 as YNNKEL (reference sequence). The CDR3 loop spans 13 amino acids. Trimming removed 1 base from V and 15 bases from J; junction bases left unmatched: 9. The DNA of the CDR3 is TGTGCCAGCAGCCAAGTTCAAGCGGGGACCCCGTTCTTC. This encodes CASSQVQAGTPFF.

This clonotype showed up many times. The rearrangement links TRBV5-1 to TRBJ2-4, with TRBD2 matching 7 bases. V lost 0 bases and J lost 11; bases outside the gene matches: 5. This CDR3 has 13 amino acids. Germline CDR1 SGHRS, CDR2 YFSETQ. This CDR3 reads CASSLELASVQYF. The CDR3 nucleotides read TGCGCCAGCAGCTTGGAACTAGCGAGCGTTCAGTACTTC.

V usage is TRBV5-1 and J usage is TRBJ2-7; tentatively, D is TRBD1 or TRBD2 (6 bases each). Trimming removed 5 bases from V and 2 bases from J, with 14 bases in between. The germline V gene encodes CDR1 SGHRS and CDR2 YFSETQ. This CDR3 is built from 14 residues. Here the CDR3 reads CASRRDTVTYEQYF. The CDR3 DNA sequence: TGCGCCAGCAGGCGGGACACCGTTACCTACGAGCAGTACTTC.

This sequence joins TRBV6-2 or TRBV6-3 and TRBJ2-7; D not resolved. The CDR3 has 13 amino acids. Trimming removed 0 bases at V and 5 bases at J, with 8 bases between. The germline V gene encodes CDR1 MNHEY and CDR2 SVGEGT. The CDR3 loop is CASSYSQIHEQYF. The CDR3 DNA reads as TGTGCCAGCAGTTACTCACAGATCCACGAGCAGTACTTC.

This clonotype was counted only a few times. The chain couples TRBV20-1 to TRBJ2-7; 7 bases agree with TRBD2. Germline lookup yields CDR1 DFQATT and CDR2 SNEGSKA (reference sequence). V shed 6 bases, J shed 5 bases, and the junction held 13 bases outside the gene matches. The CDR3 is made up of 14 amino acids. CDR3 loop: CSAMKPGTTNEQYF. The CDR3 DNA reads TGCAGTGCCATGAAACCCGGGACTACGAACGAGCAGTACTTC.

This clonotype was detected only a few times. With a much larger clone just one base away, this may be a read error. The CDR3 is CAASTGPNNEQYF. CDR3 sequence (DNA): TGTGCCGCTTCTACGGGACCGAACAATGAGCAGTACTTC. V is TRBV10-3 and J is TRBJ2-5; D may correspond to TRBD1 or TRBD2 (5 bases each). The germline CDR1 and CDR2 sequences are ENHRY and SYGVKD. The CDR3 consists of 13 residues. Trimming took off 11 bases at V and 11 bases at J, with 24 bases between the two ends.

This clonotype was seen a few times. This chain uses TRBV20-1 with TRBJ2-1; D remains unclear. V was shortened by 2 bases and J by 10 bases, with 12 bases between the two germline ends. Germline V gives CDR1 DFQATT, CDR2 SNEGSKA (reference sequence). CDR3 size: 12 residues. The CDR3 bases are TGCAGTGCTAGATCTGGTCGCCGGGAGCAGTTCTTC. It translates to CSARSGRREQFF.

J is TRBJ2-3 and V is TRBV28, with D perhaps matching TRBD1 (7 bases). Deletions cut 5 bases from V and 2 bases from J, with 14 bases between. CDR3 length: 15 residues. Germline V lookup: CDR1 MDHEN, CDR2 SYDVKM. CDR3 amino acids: CASSPGDRDTDTQYF. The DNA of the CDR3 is TGTGCCAGCAGTCCGGGGGACAGAGACACAGATACGCAGTATTTT.

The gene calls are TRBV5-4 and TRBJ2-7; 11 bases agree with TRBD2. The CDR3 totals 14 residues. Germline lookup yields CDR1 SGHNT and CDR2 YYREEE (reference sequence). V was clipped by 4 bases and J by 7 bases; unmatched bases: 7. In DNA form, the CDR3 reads TGTGCCAGCAGCCCGACTAGCGGGGACAATGAGCAGTACTTC. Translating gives CASSPTSGDNEQYF.

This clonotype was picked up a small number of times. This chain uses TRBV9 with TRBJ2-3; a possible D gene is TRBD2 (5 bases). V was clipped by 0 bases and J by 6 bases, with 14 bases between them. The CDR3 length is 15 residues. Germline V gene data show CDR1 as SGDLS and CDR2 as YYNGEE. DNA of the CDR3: TGTGCCAGCAGCGTAGCGGTGGGAGTAGGGGATACGCAGTATTTT. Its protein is CASSVAVGVGDTQYF.

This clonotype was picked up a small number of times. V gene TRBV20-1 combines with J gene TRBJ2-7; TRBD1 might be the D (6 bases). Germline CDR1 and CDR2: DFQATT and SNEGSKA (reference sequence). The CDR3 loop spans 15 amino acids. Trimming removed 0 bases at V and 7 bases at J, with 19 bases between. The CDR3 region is CSARDRGTSWWEQYF. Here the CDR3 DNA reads TGCAGTGCTAGAGATAGAGGGACAAGTTGGTGGGAGCAGTACTTC.

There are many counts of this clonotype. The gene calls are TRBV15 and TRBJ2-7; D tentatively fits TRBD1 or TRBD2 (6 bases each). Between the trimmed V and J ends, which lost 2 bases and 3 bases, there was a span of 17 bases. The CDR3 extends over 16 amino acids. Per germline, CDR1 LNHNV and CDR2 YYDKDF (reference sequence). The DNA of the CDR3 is TGTGCCACCAGCAGAATTAAGGAGGGCAGGGGCTACGAGCAGTACTTC. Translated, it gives CATSRIKEGRGYEQYF.

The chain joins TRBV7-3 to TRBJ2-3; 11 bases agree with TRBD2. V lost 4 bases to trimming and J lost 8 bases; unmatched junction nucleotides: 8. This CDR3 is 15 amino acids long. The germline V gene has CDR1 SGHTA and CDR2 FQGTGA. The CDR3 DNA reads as TGTGCCAGCAGCTCGCCGACTAGCGGGGATGGTACGCAGTATTTT. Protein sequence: CASSSPTSGDGTQYF. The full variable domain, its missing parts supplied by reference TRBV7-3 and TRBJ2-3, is GAGVSQTPSNKVTEKGKYVELRCDPISGHTALYWYRQSLGQGPEFLIYFQGTGAADDSGLPNDRFFAVRPEGSVSTLKIQRTERGDSAVYLCASSSPTSGDGTQYFGPGTRLTVL.

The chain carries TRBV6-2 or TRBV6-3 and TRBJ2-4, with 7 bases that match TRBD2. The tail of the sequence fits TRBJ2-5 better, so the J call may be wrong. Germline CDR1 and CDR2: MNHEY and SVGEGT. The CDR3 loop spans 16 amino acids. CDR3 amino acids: CASSYGGNTGGETQYF. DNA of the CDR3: TGTGCCAGCAGTTACGGAGGTAATACGGGAGGCGAGACCCAGTACTTC.

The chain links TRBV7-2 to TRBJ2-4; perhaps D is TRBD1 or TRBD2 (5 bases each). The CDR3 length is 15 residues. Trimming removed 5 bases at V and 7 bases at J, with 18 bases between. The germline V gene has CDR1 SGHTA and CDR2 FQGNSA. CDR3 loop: CASSPSGTLSNIQYF. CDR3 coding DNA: TGTGCCAGCAGCCCTTCAGGGACGTTGAGTAACATTCAGTACTTC. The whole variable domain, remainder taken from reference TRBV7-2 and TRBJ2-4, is GAGVSQSPSNKVTEKGKDVELRCDPISGHTALYWYRQSLGQGLEFLIYFQGNSAPDKSGLPSDRFSAERTGGSVSTLTIQRTQQEDSAVYLCASSPSGTLSNIQYFGAGTRLSVL.

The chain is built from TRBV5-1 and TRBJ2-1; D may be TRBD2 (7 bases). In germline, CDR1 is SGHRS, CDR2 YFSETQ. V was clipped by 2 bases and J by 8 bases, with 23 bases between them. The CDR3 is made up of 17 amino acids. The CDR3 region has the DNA TGCGCCAGCAGCTTTCATGGGCTAGCGGACTCAGGGGATGAGCAGTTCTTC. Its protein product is CASSFHGLADSGDEQFF.

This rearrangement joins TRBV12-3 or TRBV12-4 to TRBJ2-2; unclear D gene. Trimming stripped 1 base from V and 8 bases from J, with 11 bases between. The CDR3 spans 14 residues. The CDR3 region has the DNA TGTGCCAGCAGTTTAGAGACAACATCTGGGGAGCTGTTTTTT. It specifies CASSLETTSGELFF.

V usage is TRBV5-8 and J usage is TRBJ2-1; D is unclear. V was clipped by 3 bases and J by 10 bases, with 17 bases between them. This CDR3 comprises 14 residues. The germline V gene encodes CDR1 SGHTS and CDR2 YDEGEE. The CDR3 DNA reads TGTGCCAGCAGCTCCGATGGGCGCGACCGAGAGCAGTTCTTC. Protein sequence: CASSSDGRDREQFF.

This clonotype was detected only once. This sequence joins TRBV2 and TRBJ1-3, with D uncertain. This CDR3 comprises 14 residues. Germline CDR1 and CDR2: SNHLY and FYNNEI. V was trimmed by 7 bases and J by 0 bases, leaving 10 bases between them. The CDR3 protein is CASTLLPSGNTIYF. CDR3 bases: TGTGCCAGCACCTTGCTCCCCTCTGGAAACACCATATATTTT. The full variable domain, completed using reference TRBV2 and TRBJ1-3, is EPEVTQTPSHQVTQMGQEVILRCVPISNHLYFYWYRQILGQKVEFLVSFYNNEISEKSEIFDDQFSVERPDGSNFTLKIRSTKLEDSAMYFCASTLLPSGNTIYFGEGSWLTVV.

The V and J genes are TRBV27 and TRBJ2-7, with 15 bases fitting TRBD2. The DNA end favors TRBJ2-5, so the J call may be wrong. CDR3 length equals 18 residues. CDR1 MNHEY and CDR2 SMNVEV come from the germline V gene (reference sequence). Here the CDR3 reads CASSFGLAGGLSSETQYF. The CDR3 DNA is TGTGCCAGCAGTTTTGGACTAGCGGGGGGGTTGAGCTCAGAGACCCAGTACTTC.

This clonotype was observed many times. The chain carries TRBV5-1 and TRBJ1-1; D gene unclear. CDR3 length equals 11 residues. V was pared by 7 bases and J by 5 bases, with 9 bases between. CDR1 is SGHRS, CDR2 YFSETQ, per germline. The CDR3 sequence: CASREGTEAFF. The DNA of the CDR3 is TGCGCCAGCCGGGAAGGAACTGAAGCTTTCTTT.

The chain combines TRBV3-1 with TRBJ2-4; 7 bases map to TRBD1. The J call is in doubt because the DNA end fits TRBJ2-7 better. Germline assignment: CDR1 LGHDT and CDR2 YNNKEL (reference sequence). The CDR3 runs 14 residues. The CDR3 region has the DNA TGTGCCAGCAGCCTCGGGACAGCGACCTACGAGCAGTACTTC. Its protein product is CASSLGTATYEQYF.

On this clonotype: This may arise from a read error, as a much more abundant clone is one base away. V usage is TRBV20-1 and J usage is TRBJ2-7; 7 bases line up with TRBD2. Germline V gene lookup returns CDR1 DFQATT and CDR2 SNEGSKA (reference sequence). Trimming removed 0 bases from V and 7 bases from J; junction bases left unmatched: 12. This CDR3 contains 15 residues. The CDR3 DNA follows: TGCAGTGCTAGAGATCGAGAAACTAGCGTTAATGAGCAGTACTTC. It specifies CSARDRETSVNEQYF.